The rows below give T cell receptor beta chains drawn from one sample of a study of shared clonotypes between healthy human individuals. Sequenced by immunoSEQ multiplex PCR; TCRdb stores in-frame clones only, minus some. The repertoire holds hundreds of thousands of clones, with approximately 96% as singletons. Sequencing used naive CD8+ T cells sorted from blood. Receptor source: a woman in her 30s in good health. The CDR3 runs from the conserved cysteine through the conserved F or W. A D gene is named only where the DNA matches it firmly. Clone size appears in some rows only: once, few, many, or a class for an expanded clone.

d_gene: -
v_gene: TRBV28
abundance: -
j_gene: TRBJ1-1
CDR3nt: TGTGCCAGCAGTTTCGTGGGGTCGGACACTGAAGCTTTCTTT
CDR3aa: CASSFVGSDTEAFF

d_gene: TRBD2
v_gene: TRBV28
abundance: -
j_gene: TRBJ2-2
CDR3nt: TGTGCCAGCAGTTTATCGTACGGGAGGTTGGGGGAGCTGTTTTTT
CDR3aa: CASSLSYGRLGELFF

d_gene: -
v_gene: TRBV7-9
abundance: -
j_gene: TRBJ1-3
CDR3nt: TGTGCCAGCAGCTTCTCGGGGGCTGGAAACACCATATATTTT
CDR3aa: CASSFSGAGNTIYF

d_gene: -
v_gene: TRBV4-2
abundance: once
j_gene: TRBJ2-7
CDR3nt: TGTGCCAGCAGCCCCACTGGTCGGGCGCGGTATCCCTACGAGCAGTACTTC
CDR3aa: CASSPTGRARYPYEQYF

d_gene: -
v_gene: TRBV6-1
abundance: -
j_gene: TRBJ1-5
CDR3nt: TGTGCCAGCAGTGAAAATCGTAGCAATCAGCCCCAGCATTTT
CDR3aa: CASSENRSNQPQHF

d_gene: -
v_gene: TRBV7-9
abundance: -
j_gene: TRBJ2-7
CDR3nt: TGTGCCAGCAGCTTAGGGGAGTCGATTCACGAGCAGTACTTC
CDR3aa: CASSLGESIHEQYF

d_gene: TRBD1
v_gene: TRBV5-1
abundance: -
j_gene: TRBJ1-2
CDR3nt: TGCGCCAGCAGCTTGGCCGCGGGACAGTTGCCTTCCGACTATGGCTACACCTTC
CDR3aa: CASSLAAGQLPSDYGYTF

d_gene: -
v_gene: TRBV7-9
abundance: once
j_gene: TRBJ2-7
CDR3nt: TGTGCCAGCAGTCCCCTGGGGGCGGGAGAGGCGGACTACGAGCAGTACTTC
CDR3aa: CASSPLGAGEADYEQYF

d_gene: -
v_gene: TRBV5-1
abundance: -
j_gene: TRBJ2-4
CDR3nt: TGCGCCAGCAGCTTTGCCGGGAGTGCCAAAAACATTCAGTACTTC
CDR3aa: CASSFAGSAKNIQYF

d_gene: -
v_gene: TRBV6-1
abundance: -
j_gene: TRBJ2-7
CDR3nt: TGTGCCAGCTTAGGGGGAGGCTTGGAGCAGTACTTC
CDR3aa: CASLGGGLEQYF

d_gene: -
v_gene: TRBV11-2
abundance: -
j_gene: TRBJ2-2
CDR3nt: TGTGCCAGCAGCTTAATCTCCGGGTCTATGGGGGAGCTGTTTTTT
CDR3aa: CASSLISGSMGELFF

d_gene: -
v_gene: TRBV4-1
abundance: -
j_gene: TRBJ2-1
CDR3nt: TGCGCCAGCAGCCTTGGACCCTCCGGAGTCAATGAGCAGTTCTTC
CDR3aa: CASSLGPSGVNEQFF

d_gene: -
v_gene: TRBV2
abundance: -
j_gene: TRBJ2-1
CDR3nt: TGTGCCAGCAGTCCGAACCCCGGGCGTAGGGGACCCTACAATGAGCAGTTCTTC
CDR3aa: CASSPNPGRRGPYNEQFF

d_gene: -
v_gene: TRBV6-5
abundance: -
j_gene: TRBJ2-7
CDR3nt: TGTGCCAGCAGTTACGGGCTGGCAACCTACGAGCAGTACTTC
CDR3aa: CASSYGLATYEQYF

d_gene: -
v_gene: TRBV4-1
abundance: -
j_gene: TRBJ2-7
CDR3nt: TGCGCCAGCAGCCTCCACGAGGGGGGGGAATCGTACGAGCAGTACTTC
CDR3aa: CASSLHEGGESYEQYF

d_gene: -
v_gene: TRBV6-5
abundance: -
j_gene: TRBJ2-2
CDR3nt: TGTGCCAGCAGTTACCGTGGGATTTTGAACACCGGGGAGCTGTTTTTT
CDR3aa: CASSYRGILNTGELFF

d_gene: TRBD2
v_gene: TRBV28
abundance: -
j_gene: TRBJ2-1
CDR3nt: TGTGCCACCCAACTAGCGGGAGGTAATGAGCAGTTCTTC
CDR3aa: CATQLAGGNEQFF